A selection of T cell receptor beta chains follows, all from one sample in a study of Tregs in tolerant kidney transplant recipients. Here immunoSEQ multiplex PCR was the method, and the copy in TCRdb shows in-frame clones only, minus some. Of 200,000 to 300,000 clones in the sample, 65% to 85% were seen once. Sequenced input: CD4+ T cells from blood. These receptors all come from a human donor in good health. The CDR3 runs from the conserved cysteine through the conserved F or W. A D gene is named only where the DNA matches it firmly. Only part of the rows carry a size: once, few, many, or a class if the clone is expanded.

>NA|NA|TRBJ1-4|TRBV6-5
CASSYRQGREKLFF
TGTGCCAGCAGTTACCGGCAGGGTCGCGAAAAACTGTTTTTT
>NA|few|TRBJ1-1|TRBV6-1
CASPSRGSVDTEAFF
TGTGCCAGCCCCTCGAGGGGAAGCGTAGACACTGAAGCTTTCTTT
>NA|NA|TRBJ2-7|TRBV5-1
CASKVSIQGYEQYF
TGCGCCAGCAAGGTTTCCATTCAAGGCTACGAGCAGTACTTC
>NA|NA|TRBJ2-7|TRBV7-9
CASSLARQTYEQYF
TGTGCCAGCAGCTTAGCGCGGCAGACCTACGAGCAGTACTTC
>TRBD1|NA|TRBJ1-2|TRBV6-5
CATLRDRGYGYTF
TGTGCCACCCTTCGGGACAGGGGCTATGGCTACACCTTC
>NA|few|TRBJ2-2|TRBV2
CASNGGLGTGELFF
TGTGCCAGCAACGGGGGATTGGGCACCGGGGAGCTGTTTTTT
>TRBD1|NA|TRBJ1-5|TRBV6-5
CASSANRGSNQPQHF
TGTGCCAGCAGTGCTAACAGGGGAAGCAATCAGCCCCAGCATTTT
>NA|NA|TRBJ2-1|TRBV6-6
CASSPRGFRSYNEQFF
TGTGCCAGCTCGCCAAGGGGTTTTCGGTCCTACAATGAGCAGTTCTTC
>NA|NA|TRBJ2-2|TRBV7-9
CASSTADYERFLGELFF
TGTGCCAGCAGCACAGCGGACTATGAGCGGTTTCTCGGGGAGCTGTTTTTT
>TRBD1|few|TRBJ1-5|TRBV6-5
CASSPGAGGYQPQHF
TGTGCCAGCAGTCCCGGGGCAGGGGGGTATCAGCCCCAGCATTTT
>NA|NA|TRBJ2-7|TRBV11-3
CASSPGSSSYEQYF
TGTGCCAGCAGCCCGGGATCCTCCTCCTACGAGCAGTACTTC
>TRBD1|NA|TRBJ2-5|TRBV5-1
CASSPTGAKETQYF
TGCGCCAGCAGCCCGACAGGGGCCAAAGAGACCCAGTACTTC
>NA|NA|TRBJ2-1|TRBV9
CASSGMGSYNEQFF
TGTGCCAGCAGTGGGATGGGGTCATACAATGAGCAGTTCTTC
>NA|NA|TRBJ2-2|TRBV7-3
CASSSTPGGELFF
TGTGCCAGCAGCTCCACGCCCGGCGGGGAGCTGTTTTTT
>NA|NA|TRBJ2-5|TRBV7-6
CASSSQAGGETQYF
TGTGCCAGCAGCTCCCAGGCGGGCGGGGAGACCCAGTACTTC
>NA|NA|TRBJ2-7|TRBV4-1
CASSHTQGLYEQYF
TGCGCCAGCAGCCACACACAGGGTCTGTACGAGCAGTACTTC
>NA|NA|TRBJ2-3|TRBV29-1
CSVQVDTQYF
TGCAGCGTTCAGGTGGATACGCAGTATTTT
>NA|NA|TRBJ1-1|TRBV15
CATSRDSARENAFF
TGTGCCACCAGCAGAGATTCTGCACGGGAGAATGCTTTCTTT
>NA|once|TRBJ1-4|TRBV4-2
CASSQDSQGANEKLFF
TGTGCCAGCAGCCAAGATTCACAGGGAGCTAATGAAAAACTGTTTTTT
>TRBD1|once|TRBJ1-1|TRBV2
CASSLDRGRGRAFF
TGTGCCAGCAGCCTCGACAGGGGGCGGGGGAGAGCTTTCTTT
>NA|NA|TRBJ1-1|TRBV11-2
CASSLGQNTEAFF
TGTGCCAGCAGTCTGGGACAGAACACTGAAGCTTTCTTT
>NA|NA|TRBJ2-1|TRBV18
CASSTTNNEQFF
TGTGCCAGCTCCACCACGAACAATGAGCAGTTCTTC
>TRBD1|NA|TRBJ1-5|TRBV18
CASSPSDRANQPQHF
TGTGCCAGCTCACCCTCTGACAGGGCCAATCAGCCCCAGCATTTT
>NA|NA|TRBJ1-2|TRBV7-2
CASSLNPYGYTF
TGTGCCAGCAGCTTAAACCCATATGGCTACACCTTC
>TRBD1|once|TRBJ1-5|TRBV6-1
CASSPGQTNNQPQHF
TGTGCCAGCAGTCCGGGACAGACGAATAATCAGCCCCAGCATTTT
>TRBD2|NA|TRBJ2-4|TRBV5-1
CASSPWTSGREDNIQYF
TGCGCCAGCAGCCCCTGGACTAGCGGGAGGGAGGACAACATTCAGTACTTC
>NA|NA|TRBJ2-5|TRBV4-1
CASSQDSRETQYF
TGCGCCAGCAGCCAAGATTCGAGGGAGACCCAGTACTTC
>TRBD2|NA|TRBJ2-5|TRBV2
CASLGGNYGETQYF
TGTGCCAGCCTGGGGGGGAACTACGGAGAGACCCAGTACTTC
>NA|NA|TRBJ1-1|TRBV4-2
CASSPTAGNTEAFF
TGTGCCAGCAGCCCCACGGCAGGGAACACTGAAGCTTTCTTT
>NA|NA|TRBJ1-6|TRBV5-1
CASSLEPCPSGSPLHF
TGCGCCAGCAGCTTGGAACCGTGCCCAAGCGGGTCACCCCTCCACTTT
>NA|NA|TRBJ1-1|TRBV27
CASSLRNPILSGGLNTEAFF
TGTGCCAGCAGTTTAAGGAACCCGATTCTCAGTGGGGGGCTGAACACTGAAGCTTTCTTT
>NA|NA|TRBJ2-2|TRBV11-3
CASSPRVGTGELFF
TGTGCCAGCAGCCCCCGAGTAGGGACCGGGGAGCTGTTTTTT
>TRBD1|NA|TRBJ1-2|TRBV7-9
CASSFAQGYNYGYTF
TGTGCCAGCTCTTTTGCACAGGGGTATAACTATGGCTACACCTTC